This T cell receptor (beta chain) was found in a study of blood T cell repertoires in COVID-19. About the research overall: Acute and convalescent COVID-19 specimens originated in the United States, Italy and Spain. PBMCs, B-cell-depleted T cells, or T cells were the source of the cDNA or gDNA that made up the material.

Study processing details: Amplification of reference gene primers provided the estimated nucleated cell counts. Clones were read by immunoSEQ multiplex PCR, and TCRdb kept only the in-frame ones, dropping some. For V, J and clone size, that table is used; D and trimming come from the DNA. The sample contains 100,000 or so clones, roughly 80% of which appear only once. Germline loops: CDR1 SGHVS, CDR2 FQNEAQ. This CDR3 has 15 residues. V shed 1 base and J shed 0 bases, with 10 bases lying between them. The sequenced material came from peripheral blood. The receptor's source is a human donor in a cohort sampled during active COVID-19. V gene TRBV7-8 combines with J gene TRBJ2-7; D is unclear. The CDR3 DNA is TGTGCCAGCAGCTTAGTGGCGGCGAACTCCTACGAGCAGTACTTC. Protein sequence: CASSLVAANSYEQYF.